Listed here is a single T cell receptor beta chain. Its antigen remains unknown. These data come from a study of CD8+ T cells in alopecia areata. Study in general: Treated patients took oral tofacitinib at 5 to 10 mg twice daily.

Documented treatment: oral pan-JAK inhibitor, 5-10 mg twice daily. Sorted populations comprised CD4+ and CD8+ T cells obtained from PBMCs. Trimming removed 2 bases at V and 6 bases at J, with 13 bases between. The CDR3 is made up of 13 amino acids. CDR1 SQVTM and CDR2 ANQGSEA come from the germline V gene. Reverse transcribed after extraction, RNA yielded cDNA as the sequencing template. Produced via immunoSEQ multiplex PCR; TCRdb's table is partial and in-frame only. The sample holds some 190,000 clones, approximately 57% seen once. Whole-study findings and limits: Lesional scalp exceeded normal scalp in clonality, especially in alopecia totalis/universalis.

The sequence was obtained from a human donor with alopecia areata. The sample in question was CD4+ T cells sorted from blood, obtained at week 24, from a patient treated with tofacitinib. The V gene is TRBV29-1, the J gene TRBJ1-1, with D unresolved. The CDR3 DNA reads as TGCAGCGTTGAACTTCCCGGACGGTCTGAAGCTTTCTTT. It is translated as CSVELPGRSEAFF.